This passage covers 21 T cell receptor beta chains from one sample sequenced in a study of cytomegalovirus exposure and HLA in healthy donors. This PCR relied on a set of 60 Vbeta primers and 13 Jbeta primers. The assay was immunoSEQ multiplex PCR, and TCRdb's table has in-frame clones only and misses some. The sample yields fewer than 150,000 clones, roughly 75% seen once. The specimen sequenced was PBMCs. These TCRs come from a man aged 35 to 55 in good health and CMV-seropositive.

This chain joins TRBV6-5 and TRBJ2-7; possible D gene TRBD2, 7 bases. The CDR3 spans 12 residues. Trimming took off 9 bases at V and 5 bases at J, with 14 bases between the two ends. The germline gives CDR1 MNHEY, CDR2 SVGAGI. The CDR3 coding sequence is TGTGCCAGTGTCGGGGGGCGAAACGAGCAGTACTTC. It encodes CASVGGRNEQYF.

V is TRBV19 and J is TRBJ1-2; 7 bases align to TRBD1. With V trimmed by 0 bases and J by 4 bases, 8 bases remained unmatched. The CDR3 length is 16 residues. CDR1 and CDR2 (germline): LNHDA, SQIVND (reference sequence). CDR3 DNA: TGTGCCAGTAGTATAGATGTTCAAGGGGGCGGCTATGGCTACACCTTC. Its protein is CASSIDVQGGGYGYTF.

The J gene is TRBJ1-4, the V gene TRBV27; D might be TRBD1 (5 bases). Trimming left V 5 bases short and J 1 base short, with 8 bases between. Germline CDR1 is MNHEY and CDR2 is SMNVEV (reference sequence). This CDR3 is built from 14 residues. As DNA, the CDR3 is TGTGCCAGCAGTAACCAGGGAACTAATGAAAAACTGTTTTTT. It codes for CASSNQGTNEKLFF.

This chain uses TRBV27 with TRBJ1-1; possible D gene TRBD1, 5 bases. V lost 9 bases and J 5 bases, leaving 13 bases between the germline ends. The germline CDR1 and CDR2 sequences are MNHEY and SMNVEV (reference sequence). The CDR3 has 12 amino acids. As DNA, the CDR3 is TGTGCCAGTGGGCCGGGGGGGACTGAAGCTTTCTTT. This gives the protein CASGPGGTEAFF.

About this clone: Within the sample, other DNA sequences also encode this same CDR3. The chain couples TRBV7-2 to TRBJ2-3, with D possibly matching TRBD2 (6 bases). The CDR3 is made up of 14 amino acids. Trimming took off 2 bases at V and 3 bases at J, with 9 bases between the two ends. Germline-derived CDR1 and CDR2 are SGHTA and FQGNSA. CDR3 in DNA: TGTGCCAGCAGCTTAAGACGGGGGACAGATACGCAGTATTTT. It codes for CASSLRRGTDTQYF.

The V gene is TRBV19, the J gene TRBJ2-1; 8 bases match TRBD1. Looked up from germline, CDR1 is LNHDA and CDR2 is SQIVND (reference sequence). V trimming: 5 bases; J trimming: 9 bases; junction bases outside the gene matches: 6. The CDR3 covers 13 residues. CDR3 region: CASSLQGVGEQFF. The CDR3 DNA reads TGTGCCAGTAGTTTACAGGGGGTAGGTGAGCAGTTCTTC.

The chain uses TRBV6-1 and TRBJ1-1; possible D gene TRBD1, 6 bases. CDR3 length: 15 amino acids. Germline CDR1 MNHNS, CDR2 SASEGT. V gave up 6 bases and J gave up 2 bases, with 16 bases separating them. This CDR3 is CASSQRGRDNTEAFF. For the CDR3, the DNA is TGTGCCAGCAGCCAAAGGGGGAGGGATAACACTGAAGCTTTCTTT.

This chain links TRBV5-1 with TRBJ2-5, with TRBD2 identical over 11 bases. The V and J ends lost 5 bases and 1 base, in that order; junction bases with no gene match: 4. The CDR3 spans 15 residues. Germline CDR1 reads SGHRS; CDR2 reads YFSETQ. CDR3 amino acids: CASSSLAGGQETQYF. The CDR3 DNA is TGCGCCAGCAGTTCTCTAGCGGGGGGCCAAGAGACCCAGTACTTC.

This clone was recorded once. The chain joins TRBV27 to TRBJ1-2, with 12 bases that match TRBD1. The CDR3 extends over 15 amino acids. Germline assignment: CDR1 MNHEY and CDR2 SMNVEV (reference sequence). J gave up 3 bases and V 5 bases, and 4 bases lay outside the gene matches. CDR3: CASSDGTGGHYGYTF. DNA of the CDR3: TGTGCCAGCAGTGATGGGACAGGGGGCCACTATGGCTACACCTTC.

The genes are TRBV10-3 and TRBJ2-7; D possibly corresponds to TRBD1 (6 bases). CDR1 is ENHRY, CDR2 SYGVKD, per germline. The CDR3 loop spans 13 amino acids. The ends were cut back, 5 bases at V and 6 bases at J, with 14 bases in the middle. In DNA form, the CDR3 reads TGTGCCATCAGTAGATTACAGGGTCTCGAGCAGTACTTC. Its protein is CAISRLQGLEQYF.

The chain joins TRBV11-2 to TRBJ2-5, with D perhaps matching TRBD1 (5 bases). The CDR3 totals 14 residues. Trimming left V 2 bases short and J 2 bases short, with 9 bases between. In germline, CDR1 is SGHAT, CDR2 FQNNGV. CDR3 DNA: TGTGCCAGCAGCTTACGCAGGGTACAAGAGACCCAGTACTTC. This gives the protein CASSLRRVQETQYF.

The rearrangement links TRBV7-2 to TRBJ2-2; D is possibly TRBD2 (5 bases). The CDR3 is made up of 15 amino acids. With 5 bases removed from V and 1 base from J, the gap between germline ends came to 11 bases. Germline V lookup: CDR1 SGHTA, CDR2 FQGNSA. As DNA, the CDR3 is TGTGCCAGCAGCGGGCGGGCGGGGAACACCGGGGAGCTGTTTTTT. It codes for CASSGRAGNTGELFF. The whole variable domain, remainder taken from reference TRBV7-2 and TRBJ2-2, is GAGVSQSPSNKVTEKGKDVELRCDPISGHTALYWYRQSLGQGLEFLIYFQGNSAPDKSGLPSDRFSAERTGGSVSTLTIQRTQQEDSAVYLCASSGRAGNTGELFFGEGSRLTVL.

Points on this clone: The sample holds other DNA sequences that translate to the same CDR3. This chain joins TRBV6-5 and TRBJ2-7; D ambiguous. Germline V gene data show CDR1 as MNHEY and CDR2 as SVGAGI. The CDR3 contains 15 residues. Trimming shortened V by 0 bases and J by 2 bases, and 11 bases separated the two germline ends. The CDR3 DNA reads TGTGCCAGCAGTTACTCATACGGAGAAACCTACGAGCAGTACTTC. Translating it yields CASSYSYGETYEQYF.

This chain links TRBV7-2 with TRBJ2-3; D unclear. Germline CDR1 SGHTA, CDR2 FQGNSA. CDR3 length equals 13 residues. V dropped 2 bases and J dropped 1 base, with 4 bases sitting between them. The CDR3 protein is CASSLQGTDTQYF. The CDR3 bases are TGTGCCAGCAGCTTACAGGGCACAGATACGCAGTATTTT.

The V call is TRBV9, the J call TRBJ2-7; TRBD2 agrees at 7 bases. V shed 0 bases, J shed 2 bases, and the junction held 5 bases outside the gene matches. Germline values: CDR1 SGDLS, CDR2 YYNGEE. The CDR3 loop spans 15 amino acids. DNA of the CDR3: TGTGCCAGCAGCGTAGGTCTAGCGGAGGCCTACGAGCAGTACTTC. Protein sequence: CASSVGLAEAYEQYF. Filled out from reference TRBV9 and TRBJ2-7, the complete variable domain reads DSGVTQTPKHLITATGQRVTLRCSPRSGDLSVYWYQQSLDQGLQFLIQYYNGEERAKGNILERFSAQQFPDLHSELNLSSLELGDSALYFCASSVGLAEAYEQYFGPGTRLTVT.

This chain joins TRBV25-1 and TRBJ2-2, with D possibly being TRBD1 (5 bases). The J call is in doubt because the DNA end fits TRBJ1-3 better. The CDR3 runs to 14 residues. CDR1 MGHDK and CDR2 SYGVNS come from the germline V gene. The CDR3 loop is CASSELTVGNTIYF. In nucleotides, the CDR3 is TGTGCCAGCAGTGAACTGACAGTTGGAAACACCATATATTTT.

The rearrangement uses TRBV27 and TRBJ2-7; D perhaps matches TRBD1 (6 bases). The CDR3 covers 13 residues. Germline-derived CDR1 and CDR2 are MNHEY and SMNVEV (reference sequence). The ends were cut back, 8 bases at V and 3 bases at J, with 14 bases in the middle. CDR3 nucleotides: TGTGCCAGCTCCCTGCGAGGGGGCTACGAGCAGTACTTC. It yields the protein CASSLRGGYEQYF.

The CDR3 here is CASRRAGGGYEQYF. The CDR3 DNA reads TGTGCCAGCAGACGAGCGGGAGGAGGCTACGAGCAGTACTTC. The V and J genes are TRBV27 and TRBJ2-5, with 9 bases fitting TRBD2. The DNA end favors TRBJ2-7, so the J call may be wrong. CDR3 length: 14 amino acids. Germline CDR1 is MNHEY and CDR2 is SMNVEV (reference sequence).

This chain uses TRBV5-6 with TRBJ2-7; possible D gene TRBD2, 5 bases. V lost 2 bases to trimming and J lost 6 bases, with 15 bases between them. CDR1 SGHDT and CDR2 YYEEEE come from the germline V gene. CDR3 size: 14 residues. CDR3 protein: CASSLGDNEGEQYF. The DNA of the CDR3 is TGTGCCAGCAGCTTAGGCGACAATGAGGGCGAGCAGTACTTC. The whole variable domain, filled in from reference TRBV5-6 and TRBJ2-7, reads DAGVTQSPTHLIKTRGQQVTLRCSPKSGHDTVSWYQQALGQGPQFIFQYYEEEERQRGNFPDRFSGHQFPNYSSELNVNALLLGDSALYLCASSLGDNEGEQYFGPGTRLTVT.

The gene calls are TRBV11-2 and TRBJ2-7; D is unresolved. Trimming removed 3 bases from V and 4 bases from J, with 4 bases in between. The CDR3 contains 11 residues. Germline CDR1 reads SGHAT; CDR2 reads FQNNGV. CDR3 loop: CASSLRYEQYF. The CDR3 nucleotides are TGTGCCAGCAGCTTGAGGTACGAGCAGTACTTC.

The V and J genes are TRBV7-8 and TRBJ1-1; TRBD1 might be the D (5 bases). The V end was cut by 4 bases, the J end by 1 base, with 13 bases between. From germline, CDR1 is SGHVS and CDR2 FQNEAQ. The CDR3 sequence is 15 residues long. The CDR3 region is CASSSYEQGNTEAFF. The CDR3 DNA is TGTGCCAGCAGCTCTTATGAGCAGGGGAACACTGAAGCTTTCTTT.